These T cell receptor beta chains were read from a single sample in a study of T cell changes during pregnancy in multiple sclerosis. Sequencing used immunoSEQ multiplex PCR; TCRdb keeps in-frame clones, though not all of them. The table has about 84,000 clones, 90% to 95% seen once. Material: peripheral blood, obtained in the second trimester of pregnancy. The origin of the receptors is a female donor in good health, enrolled as a control in a pregnancy study. Both conserved end residues are part of each CDR3. D genes are given only for firm matches. Only some rows state a clone size, as once, few, many or a class for expanded clones.

J gene: TRBJ2-4
clone size: -
D gene: TRBD2
V gene: TRBV11-2
CDR3 protein: CASSLGLAGVNGAKNIQYF
CDR3 DNA: TGTGCCAGCAGCTTAGGCCTAGCGGGAGTAAATGGGGCCAAAAACATTCAGTACTTC

J gene: TRBJ2-1
clone size: -
D gene: TRBD1
V gene: TRBV5-1
CDR3 protein: CASSVPGTVYNEQFF
CDR3 DNA: TGCGCCAGCAGCGTGCCCGGGACAGTCTACAATGAGCAGTTCTTC

J gene: TRBJ2-2
clone size: -
D gene: -
V gene: TRBV9
CDR3 protein: CASSVFSGFKSGELFF
CDR3 DNA: TGTGCCAGCAGCGTATTCTCGGGGTTCAAGTCGGGAGAGCTGTTTTTT

J gene: TRBJ2-7
clone size: -
D gene: -
V gene: TRBV23-1
CDR3 protein: CASSQSRVDEQYF
CDR3 DNA: TGCGCCAGCAGTCAATCGAGGGTTGACGAGCAGTACTTC

J gene: TRBJ2-3
clone size: -
D gene: TRBD2
V gene: TRBV5-1
CDR3 protein: CASSTSTLAGAGDTQYF
CDR3 DNA: TGCGCCAGCAGTACCTCTACCCTAGCGGGAGCGGGAGATACGCAGTATTTT

J gene: TRBJ2-5
clone size: once
D gene: TRBD2
V gene: TRBV29-1
CDR3 protein: CSVTGTSGVRETQYF
CDR3 DNA: TGCAGCGTTACCGGGACTAGCGGGGTCCGAGAGACCCAGTACTTC

J gene: TRBJ2-7
clone size: -
D gene: -
V gene: TRBV5-1
CDR3 protein: CASSQQGGSSYEQYF
CDR3 DNA: TGCGCCAGCAGCCAACAGGGTGGAAGCTCCTACGAGCAGTACTTC

J gene: TRBJ2-7
clone size: -
D gene: TRBD2
V gene: TRBV29-1
CDR3 protein: CPASGSYEQYF
CDR3 DNA: TGCCCGGCTAGCGGGTCCTACGAGCAGTACTTC

J gene: TRBJ1-2
clone size: few
D gene: TRBD1
V gene: TRBV5-5
CDR3 protein: CASSPRQGGNYGYTF
CDR3 DNA: TGTGCCAGCAGCCCCCGACAGGGGGGGAACTATGGCTACACCTTC

J gene: TRBJ2-2
clone size: -
D gene: -
V gene: TRBV28
CDR3 protein: CASSTQGSGELFF
CDR3 DNA: TGTGCCAGCAGTACTCAGGGTTCCGGGGAGCTGTTTTTT

J gene: TRBJ2-7
clone size: few
D gene: TRBD2
V gene: TRBV19
CDR3 protein: CASRGTSLTYEQYF
CDR3 DNA: TGTGCCAGTAGAGGGACTAGCTTGACCTACGAGCAGTACTTC

J gene: TRBJ2-5
clone size: -
D gene: TRBD2
V gene: TRBV4-2
CDR3 protein: CASSQDFLGSRWLAGGEQETQYF
CDR3 DNA: TGTGCCAGCAGCCAAGATTTCTTGGGGTCGCGGTGGCTAGCGGGGGGAGAGCAAGAGACCCAGTACTTC

J gene: TRBJ1-4
clone size: -
D gene: -
V gene: TRBV27
CDR3 protein: CASGQGGINEKLFF
CDR3 DNA: TGTGCCAGCGGGCAGGGAGGCATTAATGAAAAACTGTTTTTT

J gene: TRBJ1-2
clone size: -
D gene: -
V gene: TRBV4-1
CDR3 protein: CASSQDMAENYGYTF
CDR3 DNA: TGCGCCAGCAGCCAAGATATGGCGGAAAACTATGGCTACACCTTC

J gene: TRBJ2-1
clone size: -
D gene: -
V gene: TRBV6-1
CDR3 protein: CASFRYEQFF
CDR3 DNA: TGTGCCAGCTTCCGGTATGAGCAGTTCTTC

J gene: TRBJ2-7
clone size: -
D gene: -
V gene: TRBV4-1
CDR3 protein: CASSQDIVRGPDYEQYF
CDR3 DNA: TGCGCCAGCAGCCAAGATATCGTGCGGGGTCCTGATTACGAGCAGTACTTC

J gene: TRBJ2-2
clone size: -
D gene: -
V gene: TRBV6-5
CDR3 protein: CASRRPGNTGELFF
CDR3 DNA: TGTGCCAGCAGGAGACCGGGGAACACCGGGGAGCTGTTTTTT

J gene: TRBJ1-5
clone size: -
D gene: -
V gene: TRBV15
CDR3 protein: CATSGAGAQNQPQHF
CDR3 DNA: TGTGCCACCAGCGGCGCAGGGGCCCAAAATCAGCCCCAGCATTTT

J gene: TRBJ2-2
clone size: -
D gene: TRBD2
V gene: TRBV10-3
CDR3 protein: CATSGGPANTGELFF
CDR3 DNA: TGTGCCACCAGCGGGGGGCCTGCGAACACCGGGGAGCTGTTTTTT

J gene: TRBJ2-3
clone size: -
D gene: -
V gene: TRBV29-1
CDR3 protein: CSVLPFFGDTQYF
CDR3 DNA: TGCAGCGTCCTCCCTTTCTTCGGGGATACGCAGTATTTT

J gene: TRBJ1-1
clone size: once
D gene: -
V gene: TRBV2
CDR3 protein: CASSDSGEAFF
CDR3 DNA: TGTGCCAGCAGTGACTCAGGGGAAGCTTTCTTT

J gene: TRBJ2-7
clone size: few
D gene: TRBD2
V gene: TRBV28
CDR3 protein: CATEAGEQYF
CDR3 DNA: TGTGCCACGGAAGCGGGAGAGCAGTACTTC

J gene: TRBJ1-1
clone size: -
D gene: -
V gene: TRBV27
CDR3 protein: CATSFRGSTEAFF
CDR3 DNA: TGTGCCACCTCTTTCCGGGGTAGTACTGAAGCTTTCTTT

J gene: TRBJ2-5
clone size: once
D gene: -
V gene: TRBV28
CDR3 protein: CASSLSLRQETQYF
CDR3 DNA: TGTGCCAGCAGTTTATCTCTCCGCCAAGAGACCCAGTACTTC

J gene: TRBJ2-7
clone size: -
D gene: TRBD1
V gene: TRBV5-1
CDR3 protein: CASSTGAQGMEQYF
CDR3 DNA: TGCGCCAGCAGTACAGGGGCGCAGGGGATGGAGCAGTACTTC

J gene: TRBJ2-7
clone size: -
D gene: TRBD2
V gene: TRBV5-1
CDR3 protein: CASSIAGEYEQYF
CDR3 DNA: TGCGCCAGCAGCATAGCGGGAGAGTACGAGCAGTACTTC